Included here is one T cell receptor beta chain sequence, with context. Its antigen is still unknown. Germline V CDR1 and CDR2: SGHAT, FQNNGV. The CDR3 length is 13 residues. Trimming removed 5 bases from V and 10 bases from J; junction bases left unmatched: 5. Clones were read by immunoSEQ multiplex PCR, and TCRdb kept only the in-frame ones, dropping some. The profile covers around 120,000 clones, with approximately 80% appearing a single time and approximately 2% taken by the ten largest. The entry originates in a study of radiation and T cells in renal cell carcinoma. Points from the study as a whole: Without pretreatment biopsies, baseline tumor clonotype presence was undetermined. In blood, top tumor clones expanded by 2 weeks, shrinking by 4.

Noted time point: blood 2 weeks post-SBRT. Indicated treatment: 15 Gy SBRT to primary tumor, nephrectomy 4 weeks later. The chain is built from TRBV11-2 and TRBJ1-4; 9 nucleotides line up with TRBD1. Material: blood, obtained from a patient whose treatment included radiotherapy and nephrectomy. The sequence was obtained from a woman aged 55-69 years with renal cell carcinoma. The CDR3 DNA is TGTGCCAGCAGCCGGGGACAGGGAGGAAAACTGTTTTTT. Amino acids: CASSRGQGGKLFF.